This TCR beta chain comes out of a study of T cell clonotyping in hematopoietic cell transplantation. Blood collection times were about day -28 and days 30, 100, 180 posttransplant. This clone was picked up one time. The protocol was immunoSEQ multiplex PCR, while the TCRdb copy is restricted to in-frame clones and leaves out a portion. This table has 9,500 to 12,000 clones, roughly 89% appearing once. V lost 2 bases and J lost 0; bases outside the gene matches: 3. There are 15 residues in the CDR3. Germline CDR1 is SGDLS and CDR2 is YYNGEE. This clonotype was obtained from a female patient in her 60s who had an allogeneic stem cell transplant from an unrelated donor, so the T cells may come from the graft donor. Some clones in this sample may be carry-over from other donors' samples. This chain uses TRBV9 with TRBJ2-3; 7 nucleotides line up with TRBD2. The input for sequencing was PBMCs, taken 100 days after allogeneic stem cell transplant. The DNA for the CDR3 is TGTGCCAGCAGCGTCTTTAGCGGGAGCACAGATACGCAGTATTTT. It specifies CASSVFSGSTDTQYF.